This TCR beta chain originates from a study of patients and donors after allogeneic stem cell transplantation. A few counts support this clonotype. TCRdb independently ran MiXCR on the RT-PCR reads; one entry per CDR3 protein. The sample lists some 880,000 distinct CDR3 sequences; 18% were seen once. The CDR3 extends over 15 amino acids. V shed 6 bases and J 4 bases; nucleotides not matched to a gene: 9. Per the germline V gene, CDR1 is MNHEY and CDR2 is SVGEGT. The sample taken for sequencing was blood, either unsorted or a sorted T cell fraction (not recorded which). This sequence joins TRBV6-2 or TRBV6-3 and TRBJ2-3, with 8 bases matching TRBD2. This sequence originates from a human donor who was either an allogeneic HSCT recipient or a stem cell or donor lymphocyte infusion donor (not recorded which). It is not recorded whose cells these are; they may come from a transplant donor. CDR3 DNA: TGTGCCAGCAGGTCCGGGACTAGTAGGGCAGATACGCAGTATTTT. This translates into CASRSGTSRADTQYF.